What follows are 18 T cell receptor beta chains derived from one specimen sequenced in a study of blood T cell repertoires in COVID-19. Here immunoSEQ multiplex PCR was the method, and the copy in TCRdb shows in-frame clones only, minus some. The sample has about 220,000 clones; roughly 89% are singletons. Sequencing was carried out using PBMCs or T cells enriched from blood (not recorded which). These receptor sequences come from a woman aged 40 to 55 who had recovered from COVID-19.

The table lists this clone with a few counts. The rearrangement links TRBV4-1 to TRBJ1-3; 9 positions agree with TRBD1. Germline V CDR1 and CDR2: MGHRA, YSYEKL. The CDR3 is 16 amino acids. V shed 3 bases, J shed 3 bases, and the junction held 6 bases outside the gene matches. In nucleotides, the CDR3 is TGCGCCAGCAGCCAGCTTACAGGGGGCTATGGAAACACCATATATTTT. Translated: CASSQLTGGYGNTIYF.

The V and J genes are TRBV19 and TRBJ2-2, with 8 bases matching TRBD1. Per the germline V gene, CDR1 is LNHDA and CDR2 is SQIVND (reference sequence). The CDR3 sequence is 14 residues long. V shed 10 bases, J shed 4 bases, and the junction held 8 bases outside the gene matches. CDR3 loop: CATGDRLGTGELFF. CDR3 nucleotides: TGTGCCACTGGGGACAGGCTCGGCACCGGGGAGCTGTTTTTT.

This clone was picked up a small number of times. The chain combines TRBV18 with TRBJ2-7, with 9 bases lining up with TRBD1. Germline V gene sequence: CDR1 KGHSH, CDR2 LQKENI. This CDR3 has 14 amino acids. With 4 bases clipped from V and 3 bases from J, the junction kept 4 bases outside the gene matches. The CDR3 protein is CASSQRTGDYEQYF. The CDR3 nucleotides read TGTGCCAGCTCACAAAGGACAGGGGACTACGAGCAGTACTTC.

This clone was observed a handful of times. This sequence joins TRBV2 and TRBJ2-3, with a tentative D call TRBD2 (5 bases). V shed 5 bases and J shed 3 bases, with 12 bases lying between them. The CDR3 sequence is 14 residues long. CDR1 and CDR2 from the germline V gene are SNHLY and FYNNEI. The CDR3 sequence: CASSRGGQTDTQYF. CDR3 nucleotide sequence: TGTGCCAGCAGTCGAGGCGGGCAAACAGATACGCAGTATTTT.

This rearrangement joins TRBV12-3 or TRBV12-4 to TRBJ2-1; perhaps TRBD2 as D (6 bases). The CDR3 totals 12 residues. The V gene lost 1 base and the J gene lost 9 bases, with 7 bases spanning the gap. CDR3 in DNA: TGTGCCAGCAGTTTAGTGCGGGGTGAGCAGTTCTTC. Protein product: CASSLVRGEQFF.

The chain recombines TRBV7-3 with TRBJ1-5; maybe TRBD1 (6 bases). The CDR3 consists of 13 residues. Germline CDR1 is SGHTA and CDR2 is FQGTGA. Trimming left V 1 base short and J 7 bases short, with 8 bases between. The CDR3 protein is CASSLNRDQPQHF. The CDR3, as DNA: TGTGCCAGCAGCTTAAACAGGGACCAGCCCCAGCATTTT.

The chain has TRBV19 and TRBJ2-1; D uncertain. V was trimmed by 8 bases and J by 10 bases, leaving 12 bases between them. The CDR3 loop spans 11 amino acids. Germline-derived CDR1 and CDR2 are LNHDA and SQIVND (reference sequence). This chain's CDR3 is CASRGAIEQFF. CDR3 DNA sequence: TGTGCCAGTCGAGGAGCAATCGAGCAGTTCTTC.

The chain is built from TRBV2 and TRBJ1-2, with 7 bases aligning to TRBD1. Germline CDR1 is SNHLY and CDR2 is FYNNEI. This CDR3 spans 13 amino acids. After removal of 4 bases from V and 2 bases from J, the junction contained 1 base not matched to a gene. CDR3 protein: CASSGDRNYGYTF. The CDR3 DNA follows: TGTGCCAGCAGTGGGGACAGAAACTATGGCTACACCTTC.

The rearrangement joins TRBV25-1 to TRBJ1-3; D may be TRBD1 (5 bases). CDR3 length: 15 amino acids. Germline V gives CDR1 MGHDK, CDR2 SYGVNS. V was pared by 3 bases and J by 2 bases, with 11 bases between. CDR3 amino acids: CASSEIGTPGNTIYF. CDR3 nucleotides: TGTGCCAGCAGTGAGATCGGGACTCCTGGAAACACCATATATTTT. Full variable domain (remainder filled in from reference TRBV25-1 and TRBJ1-3): EADIYQTPRYLVIGTGKKITLECSQTMGHDKMYWYQQDPGMELHLIHYSYGVNSTEKGDLSSESTVSRIRTEHFPLTLESARPSHTSQYLCASSEIGTPGNTIYFGEGSWLTVV.

This clone is a singleton in its sample. The chain employs TRBV7-9 and TRBJ1-2; 7 bases fit TRBD1. The CDR3 spans 13 residues. The V segment lost 4 bases and the J segment 3 bases; nucleotides outside the gene matches: 2. In germline, CDR1 is SEHNR, CDR2 FQNEAQ (reference sequence). Here the CDR3 DNA reads TGTGCCAGCAGCTCCGGGACAGACTATGGCTACACCTTC. Protein: CASSSGTDYGYTF.

This clone came up once. The chain uses TRBV19 and TRBJ1-4; D is unresolved. V was trimmed by 4 bases and J by 6 bases, leaving 9 bases between them. The germline CDR1 and CDR2 sequences are LNHDA and SQIVND (reference sequence). The CDR3 runs 13 residues. The CDR3 region is CASSRTADEKLFF. The CDR3 nucleotides are TGTGCCAGTAGTAGAACAGCTGATGAAAAACTGTTTTTT.

The chain couples TRBV30 to TRBJ2-7; 11 nucleotides match TRBD2. The germline V gene encodes CDR1 GTSNPN and CDR2 SVGIG (reference sequence). There are 15 residues in the CDR3. J gave up 5 bases and V 0 bases, and 6 bases lay outside the gene matches. CDR3 in DNA: TGTGCCTGGAGTGTTAGCGGGAGGGCCGTCCACGAGCAGTACTTC. Encoded protein: CAWSVSGRAVHEQYF.

This chain joins TRBV28 and TRBJ2-1; 10 bases are shared with TRBD2. J lost 8 bases, V lost 1 base, and 8 bases had no gene match. The germline V gene has CDR1 MDHEN and CDR2 SYDVKM. The CDR3 loop spans 16 amino acids. The CDR3 loop reads CASSLSPLAGDDEQFF. CDR3 nucleotides: TGTGCCAGCAGTTTATCCCCCCTAGCGGGAGATGATGAGCAGTTCTTC.

The J gene is TRBJ2-3, the V gene TRBV5-8; 8 bases line up with TRBD2. Per germline, CDR1 SGHTS and CDR2 YDEGEE. V was pared by 2 bases and J by 2 bases, with 4 bases of the junction left unmatched. The CDR3 loop spans 15 amino acids. CDR3 sequence reads: CASSLAGVPTDTQYF. Written as DNA, the CDR3 is TGTGCCAGCAGCTTAGCGGGAGTCCCCACAGATACGCAGTATTTT. Full variable domain (remainder filled in from reference TRBV5-8 and TRBJ2-3): EAGVTQSPTHLIKTRGQQATLRCSPISGHTSVYWYQQALGLGLQFLLWYDEGEERNRGNFPPRFSGRQFPNYSSELNVNALELEDSALYLCASSLAGVPTDTQYFGPGTRLTVL.

This chain links TRBV28 with TRBJ1-4; D is uncertain. The germline V gene has CDR1 MDHEN and CDR2 SYDVKM. The CDR3 runs 10 residues. V was clipped by 5 bases and J by 12 bases, with 7 bases between them. This CDR3 is CASSERELFF. The CDR3 DNA reads TGTGCCAGCAGTGAGAGAGAACTGTTTTTT.

As to this clone: A read error may explain this, as a much larger clone is one base away. Other DNA sequences within the sample encode an identical CDR3. The chain is built from TRBV7-2 and TRBJ1-1; no clear D gene. Germline-derived CDR1 and CDR2 are SGHTA and FQGNSA. Trimming shortened V by 1 base and J by 1 base, and 4 bases separated the two germline ends. The CDR3 totals 13 residues. CDR3 amino acids: CASSLDRNTEAFF. CDR3 DNA sequence: TGTGCCAGCAGCTTAGACAGGAACACTGAAGCTTTCTTT.

The gene calls are TRBV6-5 and TRBJ1-1, with 9 bases identical to TRBD1. The CDR3 loop spans 15 amino acids. V was pared by 0 bases and J by 7 bases, with 6 bases of the junction left unmatched. Germline V gene sequence: CDR1 MNHEY, CDR2 SVGAGI. Here the CDR3 reads CASSYSTGGAYEAFF. The CDR3 DNA reads TGTGCCAGCAGTTACTCGACAGGGGGGGCCTATGAAGCTTTCTTT.

This chain uses TRBV6-1 with TRBJ1-1; no definite D call. This CDR3 contains 14 residues. V gave up 1 base and J gave up 8 bases, with 14 bases separating them. From germline, CDR1 is MNHNS and CDR2 SASEGT. The CDR3 reads CASSEGRNGREAFF. CDR3 nucleotides: TGTGCCAGCAGTGAAGGGCGCAATGGCAGGGAAGCTTTCTTT.